This TCR beta chain was sequenced in a study of glioma-infiltrating T cells after dendritic cell vaccination. The PCR used 60 V beta and 13 J beta primers. Profiled with immunoSEQ multiplex PCR; TCRdb holds only in-frame clones, not every one. In the table there are around 89,000 clones, about nine tenths of which are singletons. No glioblastoma patient carried an isocitrate dehydrogenase mutation. This TCR came from a human donor with glioblastoma. Sequences were derived from blood, sampled before dendritic cell vaccination.

The CDR3 DNA reads TGTGCCAGCAGCTCAGAGCATGACAGGGGGGCTGGAAACACCATATATTTT. Protein: CASSSEHDRGAGNTIYF. The rearrangement joins TRBV21-1 to TRBJ1-3; the table calls TRBD1, which could not be checked here. TRBV21-1 is a pseudogene segment. The length of the CDR3 is 17 residues.